The clone carrying this TCR beta chain has more than one count but fewer than ten. What it binds is not known. The data derive from a study of T cells after yellow fever vaccination. The study's findings and limits: Although the secondary response was weaker, it peaked faster, at day 5 versus 15. Of the clonotypes, a small share occurred in both CD4 and CD8 compartments.

Production of TCR cDNA was by 5'RACE template switching, which also added a universal primer site and UMIs. Each CDR3 protein gets one entry after TCRdb re-called the 5' RACE reads with MiXCR. Of approximately 300,000 distinct CDR3 sequences listed, under 15% were seen once; the top ten hold about 0.51%. CDR3 size: 16 residues. Sample: CD4+ T cells sorted from PBMCs, taken 45 days after the yellow fever booster vaccination. The chain uses TRBV21-1 and TRBJ2-1; the table's D gene call, TRBD1, was not cross checked with the DNA. TRBV21-1 is described as a pseudogene. This TCR came from a man aged 25 to 45 who received the YFV17D yellow fever vaccine. Here the CDR3 reads CASSGPGQVIDNEQFF. CDR3 bases: TGTGCCAGCAGCGGCCCGGGGCAGGTGATTGACAATGAGCAGTTCTTC.